This passage covers 30 T cell receptor beta chains from one sample sequenced in a study of shared clonotypes between healthy human individuals. Using immunoSEQ multiplex PCR, the repertoire was profiled, and TCRdb retains in-frame clones only, with some absent. The table records about a million clones, roughly 80% of them present only once. The sequenced sample consisted of memory CD4+ T cells from PBMCs. As for subset: CD45RA-negative fraction. These receptor sequences come from a man younger than 35 in good health. Some clones in this sample may be carry-over from other donors' samples.

V usage is TRBV28 and J usage is TRBJ1-2; TRBD1 might be the D (6 bases). Germline loops: CDR1 MDHEN, CDR2 SYDVKM. Trimming pared 1 base from V and 4 bases from J, leaving 13 bases between. The CDR3 loop spans 15 amino acids. CDR3 loop: CASSLFAGEGYGYTF. For the CDR3, the DNA is TGTGCCAGCAGTTTATTCGCAGGGGAGGGCTATGGCTACACCTTC.

This clone showed up just a few times. This chain links TRBV7-2 with TRBJ2-3; 7 bases match TRBD2. Looked up from germline, CDR1 is SGHTA and CDR2 is FQGNSA. The CDR3 sequence is 15 residues long. Germline trimming cut 5 bases from V and 1 base from J; bases unmatched to any gene: 6. This chain's CDR3 is CASSGEGFRTDTQYF. CDR3 in DNA: TGTGCCAGCAGCGGGGAGGGGTTTCGCACAGATACGCAGTATTTT.

The V gene is TRBV29-1, the J gene TRBJ1-2, with 8 positions matching TRBD1. CDR3 size: 12 residues. Germline CDR1 is SQVTM and CDR2 is ANQGSEA. Losses at the gene ends were 6 bases for V and 3 bases for J; bases not matched to a gene: 3. CDR3 region: CSVSQGDYGYTF. CDR3 nucleotide sequence: TGCAGCGTCTCACAGGGGGACTATGGCTACACCTTC.

Of note for this clone: The sample holds other DNA sequences that translate to the same CDR3. The genes are TRBV6-6 and TRBJ1-4; tentative D call: TRBD1 (5 bases). V lost 0 bases and J lost 5, with 10 bases in between. Germline CDR1 is MNHNY and CDR2 is SVGAGI (reference sequence). The CDR3 spans 15 residues. The CDR3 here is CASSYSGAPNEKLFF. The CDR3 nucleotides are TGTGCCAGCAGTTACTCAGGGGCCCCGAATGAAAAACTGTTTTTT.

The CDR3 loop is CASSIGEIQTGELFF. CDR3 nucleotide sequence: TGTGCCAGTAGTATTGGAGAGATACAGACCGGGGAGCTGTTTTTT. J is TRBJ2-2 and V is TRBV19; D unclear. The CDR3 covers 15 residues. Trimming removed 3 bases at V and 5 bases at J, with 13 bases between. Germline V gene lookup returns CDR1 LNHDA and CDR2 SQIVND (reference sequence).

The chain joins TRBV28 to TRBJ2-2; weak D call: TRBD1 (6 bases). Trimming shortened V by 7 bases and J by 5 bases, and 14 bases separated the two germline ends. Germline V gene lookup returns CDR1 MDHEN and CDR2 SYDVKM. The length of the CDR3 is 14 residues. The CDR3 nucleotides are TGTGCCAGCAAAACGGGACAAAAAACCGGGGAGCTGTTTTTT. Protein: CASKTGQKTGELFF.

The gene calls are TRBV6-5 and TRBJ2-7; 10 nucleotides line up with TRBD2. This CDR3 comprises 13 residues. After removal of 10 bases from V and 5 bases from J, the junction contained 8 bases not matched to a gene. Germline CDR1 is MNHEY and CDR2 is SVGAGI. The CDR3 loop reads CATKREGLNEQYF. The CDR3 bases are TGTGCCACCAAGCGGGAGGGCCTGAACGAGCAGTACTTC.

For this clone: With a much larger clone just one base away, this may be a read error. The J gene is TRBJ1-2, the V gene TRBV28; TRBD1 aligns across 8 bases. This CDR3 is built from 16 residues. With 2 bases clipped from V and 10 bases from J, the junction kept 15 bases outside the gene matches. Germline lookup yields CDR1 MDHEN and CDR2 SYDVKM. The CDR3 sequence is CASSLIPGGASNVYTF. DNA for the CDR3: TGTGCCAGCAGTTTAATTCCAGGGGGCGCAAGTAATGTCTACACCTTC.

This chain uses TRBV6-1 with TRBJ2-2; 7 bases align to TRBD1. The V gene's germline CDR1 is MNHNS and CDR2 SASEGT. The CDR3 extends over 14 amino acids. J was trimmed by 1 base and V by 4 bases; bases with no gene match: 0. CDR3 sequence (DNA): TGTGCCAGCAGTGGGGACAGGAACACCGGGGAGCTGTTTTTT. Its protein is CASSGDRNTGELFF.

This chain connects TRBV29-1 to TRBJ2-3; 7 nucleotides align to TRBD1. The CDR3 runs 14 residues. V shed 7 bases and J 0 bases; nucleotides not matched to a gene: 7. In germline, CDR1 is SQVTM, CDR2 ANQGSEA. DNA of the CDR3: TGCAGCGCCGACCGGGACAGAAGCACAGATACGCAGTATTTT. Protein: CSADRDRSTDTQYF.

As DNA, the CDR3 is TGTGCCAGCAGCTACCAGACTCTAAACACCGGGGAGCTGTTTTTT. This codes for CASSYQTLNTGELFF. The J gene is TRBJ2-2, the V gene TRBV7-2; D not resolved. From germline, CDR1 is SGHTA and CDR2 FQGNSA. This CDR3 region has 15 residues. Trimming took 4 bases from V and 2 from J, leaving 11 bases between them.

The chain has TRBV10-3 and TRBJ2-3; TRBD1 or TRBD2 may be the D gene (6 bases each). This CDR3 region has 15 residues. Germline V gene sequence: CDR1 ENHRY, CDR2 SYGVKD. V lost 6 bases to trimming and J lost 1 base, with 14 bases between them. CDR3 in amino acids: CAIRRRGEGTDTQYF. DNA of the CDR3: TGTGCCATCAGAAGGAGGGGGGAGGGCACAGATACGCAGTATTTT.

J is TRBJ2-7 and V is TRBV21-1; TRBD1, as called in the table, went unchecked against the DNA. TRBV21-1 is shown as a pseudogene. This CDR3 comprises 9 residues. The CDR3 sequence is CATARYRYF. For the CDR3, the DNA is TGTGCCACCGCCCGGTACAGGTACTTC.

The chain links TRBV11-2 to TRBJ1-5; D is perhaps TRBD1 (6 bases). CDR1 is SGHAT, CDR2 FQNNGV, per germline. CDR3 size: 14 residues. With 5 bases removed from V and 7 bases from J, the gap between germline ends came to 15 bases. CDR3 DNA: TGTGCCAGCAGCCAGGGGACAAGAGGGCAGCCCCAGCATTTT. Translating it yields CASSQGTRGQPQHF.

The sample holds one count of this clone. V is TRBV7-2 and J is TRBJ1-4; TRBD1 might be the D (5 bases). Germline V gene sequence: CDR1 SGHTA, CDR2 FQGNSA. The CDR3 sequence is 14 residues long. V was trimmed by 2 bases and J by 7 bases, leaving 11 bases between them. The chain's CDR3 is CASSLNRGAEKLFF. The CDR3 DNA sequence: TGTGCCAGCAGCTTAAATAGGGGTGCTGAAAAACTGTTTTTT.

The rearrangement uses TRBV5-6 and TRBJ2-3, with D maybe TRBD1 (6 bases). V was clipped by 0 bases and J by 7 bases, with 18 bases between them. The CDR3 covers 16 residues. Germline CDR1 is SGHDT and CDR2 is YYEEEE. CDR3 sequence: CASSLVGTTLWYTQYF. DNA of the CDR3: TGTGCCAGCAGCTTGGTGGGGACAACCCTCTGGTATACGCAGTATTTT.

The rearrangement joins TRBV11-2 to TRBJ2-1; weak D call: TRBD2 (5 bases). Trimming left V 5 bases short and J 2 bases short, with 10 bases between. CDR3 length equals 14 residues. Looked up from germline, CDR1 is SGHAT and CDR2 is FQNNGV. CDR3 sequence: CASSPGLPYNEQFF. The CDR3 region has the DNA TGTGCCAGCAGCCCCGGACTGCCCTACAATGAGCAGTTCTTC. Complete variable domain (other parts from reference TRBV11-2 and TRBJ2-1): EAGVAQSPRYKIIEKRQSVAFWCNPISGHATLYWYQQILGQGPKLLIQFQNNGVVDDSQLPKDRFSAERLKGVDSTLKIQPAKLEDSAVYLCASSPGLPYNEQFFGPGTRLTVL.

V is TRBV7-2 and J is TRBJ2-7; 9 positions agree with TRBD1. Per the germline V gene, CDR1 is SGHTA and CDR2 is FQGNSA. The CDR3 sequence is 15 residues long. The V and J ends lost 3 bases and 6 bases, in that order; junction bases with no gene match: 9. CDR3 sequence reads: CASSFDSGTGIEQYF. The CDR3 nucleotides read TGTGCCAGCAGCTTCGACTCCGGGACAGGGATCGAGCAGTACTTC.

The V gene is TRBV7-2, the J gene TRBJ2-7, with TRBD1 matching 7 bases. CDR3 length: 15 amino acids. Germline CDR1 is SGHTA and CDR2 is FQGNSA. J lost 5 bases, V lost 3 bases, and 10 bases had no gene match. The CDR3: CASSFDTRQGHEQYF. The DNA for the CDR3 is TGTGCCAGCAGCTTCGACACAAGACAGGGCCACGAGCAGTACTTC.

This clone appeared a few times. The V gene is TRBV28, the J gene TRBJ1-2; D ambiguous. Per germline, CDR1 MDHEN and CDR2 SYDVKM. The CDR3 sequence is 13 residues long. V was trimmed by 7 bases and J by 5 bases, leaving 14 bases between them. In DNA, the CDR3 is TGTGCCAGCACGGCTTTGGAGGCTTATGGCTACACCTTC. Amino acid sequence: CASTALEAYGYTF.

There are a few counts of this clone. The rearrangement uses TRBV6-5 and TRBJ1-1; TRBD1 is a possible D gene (5 bases). The V end lost 2 bases, the J end lost 0 bases, and 10 bases lay between the germline ends. Germline loops: CDR1 MNHEY, CDR2 SVGAGI. The CDR3 covers 15 residues. The CDR3 here is CASSYTGTVNTEAFF. Here the CDR3 DNA reads TGTGCCAGCAGTTACACCGGGACGGTGAACACTGAAGCTTTCTTT.

The gene calls are TRBV15 and TRBJ1-1; possibly TRBD1 for D (5 bases). V lost 7 bases to trimming and J lost 4 bases, with 16 bases between them. This CDR3 has 14 residues. Looked up from germline, CDR1 is LNHNV and CDR2 is YYDKDF (reference sequence). The CDR3 loop is CATKPGLRGTEAFF. CDR3 sequence (DNA): TGTGCCACCAAGCCAGGGCTGAGGGGCACTGAAGCTTTCTTT. The full variable domain, with the rest looked up from reference TRBV15 and TRBJ1-1, is DAMVIQNPRYQVTQFGKPVTLSCSQTLNHNVMYWYQQKSSQAPKLLFHYYDKDFNNEADTPDNFQSRRPNTSFCFLDIRSPGLGDTAMYLCATKPGLRGTEAFFGQGTRLTVV.

The chain links TRBV7-2 to TRBJ2-7; D is ambiguous. Trimming took 2 bases from V and 2 from J, leaving 7 bases between them. The CDR3 has 13 residues. Per germline, CDR1 SGHTA and CDR2 FQGNSA. In nucleotides, the CDR3 is TGTGCCAGCAGCTTACCCCCTCCCTACGAGCAGTACTTC. It specifies CASSLPPPYEQYF. Drawing the rest from reference TRBV7-2 and TRBJ2-7, the complete variable domain is GAGVSQSPSNKVTEKGKDVELRCDPISGHTALYWYRQSLGQGLEFLIYFQGNSAPDKSGLPSDRFSAERTGGSVSTLTIQRTQQEDSAVYLCASSLPPPYEQYFGPGTRLTVT.

This sequence joins TRBV5-6 and TRBJ1-2, with TRBD1 matching 7 bases. V lost 3 bases and J lost 4; bases outside the gene matches: 3. CDR1 is SGHDT and CDR2 is YYEEEE in the germline V gene. This CDR3 has 13 residues. The CDR3 here is CASSSGTVYGYTF. The CDR3 coding sequence is TGTGCCAGCAGCTCCGGGACAGTCTATGGCTACACCTTC.

The chain links TRBV28 to TRBJ1-2; D ambiguous. Germline V gives CDR1 MDHEN, CDR2 SYDVKM. V lost 6 bases to trimming and J lost 2 bases, with 19 bases between them. The CDR3 extends over 16 amino acids. CDR3 sequence (DNA): TGTGCCAGCAGAATAGGCGGGATAGGTGGAAACTATGGCTACACCTTC. The encoded protein is CASRIGGIGGNYGYTF.

The chain joins TRBV6-5 to TRBJ1-4; D is undetermined. V was pared by 4 bases and J by 3 bases, with 15 bases between. The CDR3 covers 16 residues. From germline, CDR1 is MNHEY and CDR2 SVGAGI. The CDR3 DNA follows: TGTGCCAGCAGTTCTGGCGCTCAGAGGCCTAATGAAAAACTGTTTTTT. Amino acids: CASSSGAQRPNEKLFF.

The V gene is TRBV9, the J gene TRBJ2-5, with D tentatively TRBD2 (6 bases). The CDR3 covers 15 residues. Germline V CDR1 and CDR2: SGDLS, YYNGEE. Trimming stripped 4 bases from V and 3 bases from J, with 16 bases between. CDR3: CASSSILSGEETQYF. The CDR3 DNA follows: TGTGCCAGCAGCTCCATTCTTAGCGGCGAAGAGACCCAGTACTTC.

The chain employs TRBV7-3 and TRBJ1-3, with D tentatively TRBD1 (5 bases). The V end lost 1 base, the J end lost 7 bases, and 8 bases lay between the germline ends. The CDR3 is made up of 13 amino acids. Germline CDR1 reads SGHTA; CDR2 reads FQGTGA. CDR3 in amino acids: CASSLRRGNTIYF. CDR3 nucleotides: TGTGCCAGCAGCTTAAGACGGGGGAACACCATATATTTT.

This clone has more than one count but fewer than ten. V is TRBV19 and J is TRBJ1-5; no definite D call. Per the germline V gene, CDR1 is LNHDA and CDR2 is SQIVND (reference sequence). The CDR3 runs 13 residues. Trimming stripped 5 bases from V and 3 bases from J, with 8 bases between. The DNA of the CDR3 is TGTGCCAGTAGTCAGGTTTCCAATCAGCCCCAGCATTTT. Amino acid sequence: CASSQVSNQPQHF.

Note on this clone: Other DNA sequences in the sample encode the same CDR3. This sequence joins TRBV7-2 and TRBJ1-5, with D unclear. The CDR3 totals 13 residues. The germline gives CDR1 SGHTA, CDR2 FQGNSA. V lost 3 bases to trimming and J lost 3 bases, with 6 bases between them. CDR3 in DNA: TGTGCCAGCAGCTTTGGCTCCAATCAGCCCCAGCATTTT. Encoded protein: CASSFGSNQPQHF.